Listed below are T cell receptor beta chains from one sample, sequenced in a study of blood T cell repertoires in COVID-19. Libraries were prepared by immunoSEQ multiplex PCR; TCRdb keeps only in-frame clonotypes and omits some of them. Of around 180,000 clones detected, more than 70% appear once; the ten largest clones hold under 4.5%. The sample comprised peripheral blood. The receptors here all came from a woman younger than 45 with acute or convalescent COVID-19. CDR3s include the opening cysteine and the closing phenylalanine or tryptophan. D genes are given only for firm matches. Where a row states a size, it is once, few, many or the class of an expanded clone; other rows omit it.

TGTGCCAGCAGTGAAACCAGATACGAGCAGTACTTC,CASSETRYEQYF,NA,TRBJ2-7,NA,TRBV2,12
TGTGCCAGTAGTATCGGGAGATCGGGCGAGCAGTACTTC,CASSIGRSGEQYF,NA,TRBJ2-7,NA,TRBV19,13
TGTGCCTCTCGAACAGATAACTATGGCTACACCTTC,CASRTDNYGYTF,NA,TRBJ1-2,NA,TRBV2,12
TGTGCCAGCAGCTTAGCCAGCGTTAACTATGGCTACACCTTC,CASSLASVNYGYTF,NA,TRBJ1-2,NA,TRBV7-2,14
TGTGCCAGCAGCAGTGTCCCGATGACTGGGGCCAACGTCCTGACTTTC,CASSSVPMTGANVLTF,NA,TRBJ2-6,NA,TRBV27,16
TGTGCCAGCAGTTTACGGCAGGACAGGGTTACACCCCTCCACTTT,CASSLRQDRVTPLHF,few,TRBJ1-6,TRBD1,TRBV27,15
TGTGCCAGTAGAAACGGGGGTCTTCAGTACTTC,CASRNGGLQYF,NA,TRBJ2-7,NA,TRBV19,11
TGTGCCAGCAGCTCGCGTTTGGCGGGAGAGGGAAATAGCGAGCAGTTCTTC,CASSSRLAGEGNSEQFF,NA,TRBJ2-1,TRBD2,TRBV7-9,17
TGTGCCAGCAGCCCGCCCGGACAGGCCTACGAGCAGTACTTC,CASSPPGQAYEQYF,NA,TRBJ2-7,TRBD1,TRBV7-9,14
TGTGCCAGCAGTGACTCGAGGTTCGGTACGCAGTATTTT,CASSDSRFGTQYF,NA,TRBJ2-3,NA,TRBV6-4,13
TGTGCCAGCAGCCAGGACGCAGGGCCGCGTTCAAAACTGTTTTTT,CASSQDAGPRSKLFF,few,TRBJ1-4,NA,TRBV7-9,15
TGTGCCATCAGTGACCCAGATATCAATGAAAAACTGTTTTTT,CAISDPDINEKLFF,NA,TRBJ1-4,NA,TRBV10-3,14
TGTGCCAGCAGTGAGGGACAGGAATTTGAGCAGTTCTTC,CASSEGQEFEQFF,NA,TRBJ2-1,TRBD1,TRBV28,13
TGTGCCAGCAGCGTAGCTGGGGCCGATCCGGCTTTCTTT,CASSVAGADPAFF,NA,TRBJ1-1,NA,TRBV9,13
TGCGCCAGCAGCTTTAGAGCGGGAGGGCCTCCCGGGGAGCTGTTTTTT,CASSFRAGGPPGELFF,NA,TRBJ2-2,TRBD2,TRBV5-1,16
TGCGCCAGCAGCTTGGAAGCGAACACTGAAGCTTTCTTT,CASSLEANTEAFF,NA,TRBJ1-1,NA,TRBV5-1,13
TGTGCCAGCAGGGTAGACAGAACCTACAATGAGCAGTTCTTC,CASRVDRTYNEQFF,NA,TRBJ2-1,NA,TRBV2,14
TGTGCCAGCACCCCTCGGGGCACAGGGAATGGCTACACCTTC,CASTPRGTGNGYTF,NA,TRBJ1-2,NA,TRBV3-1/TRBV3-2,14
TGCGCCAGCAGCCCCGGGACAAGCCCAGAAGCTTTCTTT,CASSPGTSPEAFF,NA,TRBJ1-1,NA,TRBV5-1,13
TGTGCCAGCAGTAGCCACAGGGCCCATTCACCCCTCCACTTT,CASSSHRAHSPLHF,NA,TRBJ1-6,NA,TRBV28,14
TGTGCCAGCAGTTACACTAGCGGGATTATTGAGCAGTTCTTC,CASSYTSGIIEQFF,NA,TRBJ2-1,TRBD2,TRBV6-5,14
TGTGCCAGCAGTCCCACAGGGACGGACGGCTACACCTTC,CASSPTGTDGYTF,NA,TRBJ1-2,NA,TRBV2,13
TGTGCCAGCAGCCAAGATAGTGTGGCTTTCTTT,CASSQDSVAFF,few,TRBJ1-1,NA,TRBV14,11
TGTGCCAGTAGTATGTTTTCCGGTTCTGGAAACACCATATATTTT,CASSMFSGSGNTIYF,few,TRBJ1-3,NA,TRBV19,15
TGTGCCAGCCAGGCGGGGACCGGGACGGGGAATTCACCCCTCCACTTT,CASQAGTGTGNSPLHF,NA,TRBJ1-6,NA,TRBV21-1,16
TGCGCCAGCAGCCGTAGTAGCGGGAGGGGGAACACCGGGGAGCTGTTTTTT,CASSRSSGRGNTGELFF,once,TRBJ2-2,TRBD2,TRBV5-1,17